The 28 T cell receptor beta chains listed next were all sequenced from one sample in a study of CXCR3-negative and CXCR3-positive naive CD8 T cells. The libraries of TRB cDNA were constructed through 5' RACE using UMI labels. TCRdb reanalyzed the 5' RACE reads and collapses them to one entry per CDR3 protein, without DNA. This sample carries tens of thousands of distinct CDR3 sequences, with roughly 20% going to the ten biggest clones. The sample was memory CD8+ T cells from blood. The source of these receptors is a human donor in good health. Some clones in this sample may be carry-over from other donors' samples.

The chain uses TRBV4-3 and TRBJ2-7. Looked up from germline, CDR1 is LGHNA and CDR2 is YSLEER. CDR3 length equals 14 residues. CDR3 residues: CASSQDRGSYEQYF.

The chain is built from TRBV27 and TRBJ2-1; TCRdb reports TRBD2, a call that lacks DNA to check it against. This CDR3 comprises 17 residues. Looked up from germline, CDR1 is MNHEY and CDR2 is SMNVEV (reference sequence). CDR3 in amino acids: CASSLTPLAGTGNEQFF.

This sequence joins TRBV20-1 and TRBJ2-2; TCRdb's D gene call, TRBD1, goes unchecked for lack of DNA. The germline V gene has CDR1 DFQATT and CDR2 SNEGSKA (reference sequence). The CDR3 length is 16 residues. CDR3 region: CSAMDPERGNTGELFF.

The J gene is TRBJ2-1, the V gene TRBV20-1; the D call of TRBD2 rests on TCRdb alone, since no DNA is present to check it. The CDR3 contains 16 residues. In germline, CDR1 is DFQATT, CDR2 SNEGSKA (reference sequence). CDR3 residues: CSARSITGPPYNEQFF.

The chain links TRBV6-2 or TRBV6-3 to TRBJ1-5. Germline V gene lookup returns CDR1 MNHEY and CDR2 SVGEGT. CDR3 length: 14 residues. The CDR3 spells CASSYSEGSQPQHF.

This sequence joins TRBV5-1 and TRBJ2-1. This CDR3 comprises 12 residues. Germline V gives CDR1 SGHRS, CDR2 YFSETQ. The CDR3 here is CASGSATNEQFF.

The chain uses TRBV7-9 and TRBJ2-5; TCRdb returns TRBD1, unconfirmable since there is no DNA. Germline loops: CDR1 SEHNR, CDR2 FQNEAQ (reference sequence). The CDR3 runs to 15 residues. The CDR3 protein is CASSSIPTGVETQYF.

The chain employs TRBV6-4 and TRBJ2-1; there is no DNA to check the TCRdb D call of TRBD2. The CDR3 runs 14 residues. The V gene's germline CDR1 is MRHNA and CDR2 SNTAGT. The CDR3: CASSASGTYNEQFF.

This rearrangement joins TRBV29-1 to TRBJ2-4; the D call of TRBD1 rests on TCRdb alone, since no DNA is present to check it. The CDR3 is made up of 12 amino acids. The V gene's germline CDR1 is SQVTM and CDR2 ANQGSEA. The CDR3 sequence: CGTVFPGNIQYF.

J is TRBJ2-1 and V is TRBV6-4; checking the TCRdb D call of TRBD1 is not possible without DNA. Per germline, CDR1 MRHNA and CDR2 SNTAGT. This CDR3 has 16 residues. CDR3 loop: CASSDPRGAPWDEQFF.

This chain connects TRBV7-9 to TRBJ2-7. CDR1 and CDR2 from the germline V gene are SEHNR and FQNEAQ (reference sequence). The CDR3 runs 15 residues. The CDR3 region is CASSLITQGSYEQYF.

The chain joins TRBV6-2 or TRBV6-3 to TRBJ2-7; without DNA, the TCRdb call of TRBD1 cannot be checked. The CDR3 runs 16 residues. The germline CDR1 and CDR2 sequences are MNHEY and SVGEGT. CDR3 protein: CASSYPTRTGKYEQYF.

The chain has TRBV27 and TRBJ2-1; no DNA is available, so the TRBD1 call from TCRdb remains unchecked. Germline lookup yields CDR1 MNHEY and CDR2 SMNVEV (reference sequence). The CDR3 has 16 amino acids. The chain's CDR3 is CASSLWGASPYNEQFF.

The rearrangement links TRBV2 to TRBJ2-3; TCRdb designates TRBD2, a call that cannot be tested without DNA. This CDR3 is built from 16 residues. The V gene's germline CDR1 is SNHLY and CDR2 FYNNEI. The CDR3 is CASSEGGLAGTDTQYF.

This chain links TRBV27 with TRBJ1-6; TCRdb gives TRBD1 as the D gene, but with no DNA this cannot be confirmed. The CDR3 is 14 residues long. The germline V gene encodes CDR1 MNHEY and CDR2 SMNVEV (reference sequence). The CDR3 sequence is CASSDRGYNSPLHF.

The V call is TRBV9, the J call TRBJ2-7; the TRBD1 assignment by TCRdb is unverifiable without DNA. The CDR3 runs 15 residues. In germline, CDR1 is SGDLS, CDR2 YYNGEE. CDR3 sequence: CASSASGTGYHEQYF.

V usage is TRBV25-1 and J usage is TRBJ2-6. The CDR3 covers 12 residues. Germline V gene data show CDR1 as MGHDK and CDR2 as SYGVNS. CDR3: CASSAGANVLTF. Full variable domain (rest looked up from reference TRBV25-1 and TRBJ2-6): EADIYQTPRYLVIGTGKKITLECSQTMGHDKMYWYQQDPGMELHLIHYSYGVNSTEKGDLSSESTVSRIRTEHFPLTLESARPSHTSQYLCASSAGANVLTFGAGSRLTVL.

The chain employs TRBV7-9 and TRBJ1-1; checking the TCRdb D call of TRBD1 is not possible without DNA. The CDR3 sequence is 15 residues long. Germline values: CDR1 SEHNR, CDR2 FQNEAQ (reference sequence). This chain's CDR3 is CASSPTGWVNTEAFF.

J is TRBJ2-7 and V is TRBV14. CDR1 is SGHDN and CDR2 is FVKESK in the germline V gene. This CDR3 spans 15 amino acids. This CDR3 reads CASSQESAGNYEQYF. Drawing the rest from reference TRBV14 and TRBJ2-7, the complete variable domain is EAGVTQFPSHSVIEKGQTVTLRCDPISGHDNLYWYRRVMGKEIKFLLHFVKESKQDESGMPNNRFLAERTGGTYSTLKVQPAELEDSGVYFCASSQESAGNYEQYFGPGTRLTVT.

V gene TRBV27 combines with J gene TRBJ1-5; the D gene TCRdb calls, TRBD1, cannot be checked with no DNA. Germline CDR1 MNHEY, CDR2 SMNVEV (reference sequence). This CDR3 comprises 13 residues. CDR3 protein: CASGGTDNQPQHF.

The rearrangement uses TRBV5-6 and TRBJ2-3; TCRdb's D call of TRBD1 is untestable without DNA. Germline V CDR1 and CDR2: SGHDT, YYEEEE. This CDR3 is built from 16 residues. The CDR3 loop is CASSLLRDRGLDTQYF.

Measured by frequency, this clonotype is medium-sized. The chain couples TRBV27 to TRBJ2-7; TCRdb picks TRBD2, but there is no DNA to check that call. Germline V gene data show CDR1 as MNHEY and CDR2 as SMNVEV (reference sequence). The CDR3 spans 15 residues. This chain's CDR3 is CASSISTSGSVEQYF.

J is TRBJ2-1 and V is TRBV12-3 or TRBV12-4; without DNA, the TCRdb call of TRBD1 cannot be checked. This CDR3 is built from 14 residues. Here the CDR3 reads CASSPGQSYNEQFF.

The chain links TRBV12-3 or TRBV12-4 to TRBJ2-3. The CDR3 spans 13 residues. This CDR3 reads CASSLWGTDTQYF.

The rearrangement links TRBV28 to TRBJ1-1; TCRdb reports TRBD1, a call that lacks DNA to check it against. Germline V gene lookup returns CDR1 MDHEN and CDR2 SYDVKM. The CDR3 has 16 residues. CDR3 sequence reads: CASSTPWGRDDTEAFF.

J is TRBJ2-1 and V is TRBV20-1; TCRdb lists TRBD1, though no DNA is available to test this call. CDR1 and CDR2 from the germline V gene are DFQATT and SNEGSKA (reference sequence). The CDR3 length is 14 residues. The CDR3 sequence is CSARNGQTYNEQFF.

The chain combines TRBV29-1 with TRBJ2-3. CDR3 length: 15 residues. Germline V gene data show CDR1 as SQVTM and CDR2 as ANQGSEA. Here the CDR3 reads CSVETVTSYTDTQYF.

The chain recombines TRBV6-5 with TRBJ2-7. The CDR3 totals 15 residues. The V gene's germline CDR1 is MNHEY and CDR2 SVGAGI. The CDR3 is CASSYSRTSPSEQYF.